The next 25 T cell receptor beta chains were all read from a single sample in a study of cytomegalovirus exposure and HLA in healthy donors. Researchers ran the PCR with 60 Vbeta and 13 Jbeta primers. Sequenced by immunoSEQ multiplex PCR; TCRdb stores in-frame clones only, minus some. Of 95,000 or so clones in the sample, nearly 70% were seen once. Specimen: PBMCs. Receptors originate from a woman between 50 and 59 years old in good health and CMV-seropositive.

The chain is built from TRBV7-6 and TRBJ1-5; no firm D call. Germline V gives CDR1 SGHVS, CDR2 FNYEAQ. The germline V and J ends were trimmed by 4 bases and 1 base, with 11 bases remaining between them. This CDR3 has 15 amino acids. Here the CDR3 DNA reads TGTGCCAGCAGCTCCGACACCTTGAGCAATCAGCCCCAGCATTTT. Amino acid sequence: CASSSDTLSNQPQHF.

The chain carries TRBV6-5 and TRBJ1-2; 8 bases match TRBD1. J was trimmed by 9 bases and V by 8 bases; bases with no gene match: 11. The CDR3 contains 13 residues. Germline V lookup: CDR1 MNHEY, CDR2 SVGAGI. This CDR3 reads CASSFTGQGRYTF. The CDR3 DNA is TGTGCCAGCTCCTTTACCGGACAGGGTCGCTACACCTTC.

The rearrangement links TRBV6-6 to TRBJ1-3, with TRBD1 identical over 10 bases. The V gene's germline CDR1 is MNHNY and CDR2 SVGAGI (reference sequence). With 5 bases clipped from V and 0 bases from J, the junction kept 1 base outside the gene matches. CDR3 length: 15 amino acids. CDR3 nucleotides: TGTGCCAGCAGTGACAGGGGGCACTCTGGAAACACCATATATTTT. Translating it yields CASSDRGHSGNTIYF.

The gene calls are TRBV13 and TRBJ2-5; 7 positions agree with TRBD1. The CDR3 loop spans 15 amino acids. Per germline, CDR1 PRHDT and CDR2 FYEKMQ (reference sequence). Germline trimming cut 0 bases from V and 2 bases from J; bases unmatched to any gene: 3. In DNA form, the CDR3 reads TGTGCCAGCAGCTTAGGACAGGGGTTTCAAGAGACCCAGTACTTC. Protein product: CASSLGQGFQETQYF. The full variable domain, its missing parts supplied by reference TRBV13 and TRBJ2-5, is AAGVIQSPRHLIKEKRETATLKCYPIPRHDTVYWYQQGPGQDPQFLISFYEKMQSDKGSIPDRFSAQQFSDYHSELNMSSLELGDSALYFCASSLGQGFQETQYFGPGTRLLVL.

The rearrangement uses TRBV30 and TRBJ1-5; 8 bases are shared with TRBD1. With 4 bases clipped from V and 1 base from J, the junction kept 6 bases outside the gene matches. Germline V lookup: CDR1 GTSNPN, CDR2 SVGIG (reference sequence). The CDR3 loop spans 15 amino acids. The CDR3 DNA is TGTGCCTGGACAGGGGGCATGGGGAGCAATCAGCCCCAGCATTTT. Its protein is CAWTGGMGSNQPQHF. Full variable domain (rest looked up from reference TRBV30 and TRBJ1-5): SQTIHQWPATLVQPVGSPLSLECTVEGTSNPNLYWYRQAAGRGLQLLFYSVGIGQISSEVPQNLSASRPQDRQFILSSKKLLLSDSGFYLCAWTGGMGSNQPQHFGDGTRLSIL.

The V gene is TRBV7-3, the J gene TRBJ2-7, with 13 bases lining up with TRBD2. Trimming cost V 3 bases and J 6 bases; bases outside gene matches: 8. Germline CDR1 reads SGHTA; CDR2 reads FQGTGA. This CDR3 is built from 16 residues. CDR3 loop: CASSLGLAGISSEQYF. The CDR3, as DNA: TGTGCCAGCAGCTTGGGACTAGCGGGAATATCTTCCGAGCAGTACTTC.

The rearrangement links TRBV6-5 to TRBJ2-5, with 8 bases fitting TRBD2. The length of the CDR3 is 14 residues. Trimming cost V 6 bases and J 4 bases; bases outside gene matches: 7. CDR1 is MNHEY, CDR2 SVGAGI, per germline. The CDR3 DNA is TGTGCCAGCAGACCCGGACTAGCCTCAGAGACCCAGTACTTC. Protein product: CASRPGLASETQYF.

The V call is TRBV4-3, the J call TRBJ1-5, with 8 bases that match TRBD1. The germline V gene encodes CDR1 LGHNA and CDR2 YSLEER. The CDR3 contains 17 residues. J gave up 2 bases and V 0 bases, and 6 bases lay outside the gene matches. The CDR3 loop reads CASSQDRGQAGNQPQHF. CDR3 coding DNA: TGCGCCAGCAGCCAAGATAGGGGACAGGCCGGCAATCAGCCCCAGCATTTT.

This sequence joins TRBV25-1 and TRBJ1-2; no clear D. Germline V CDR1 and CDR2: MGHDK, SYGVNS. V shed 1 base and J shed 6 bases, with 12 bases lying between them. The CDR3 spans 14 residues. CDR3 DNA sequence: TGTGCCAGCAGTGAATTTGGAGTCTCAGATGGCTACACCTTC. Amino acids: CASSEFGVSDGYTF.

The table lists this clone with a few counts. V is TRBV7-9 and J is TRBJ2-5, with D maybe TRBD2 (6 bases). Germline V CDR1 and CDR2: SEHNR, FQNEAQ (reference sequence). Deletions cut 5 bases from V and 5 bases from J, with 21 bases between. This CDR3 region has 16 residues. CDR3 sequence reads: CASSPLLSGSEETQYF. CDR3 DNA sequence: TGTGCCAGCAGCCCCCTCCTGTCCGGGAGTGAGGAGACCCAGTACTTC. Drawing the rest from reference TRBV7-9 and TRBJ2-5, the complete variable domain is DTGVSQNPRHKITKRGQNVTFRCDPISEHNRLYWYRQTLGQGPEFLTYFQNEAQLEKSRLLSDRFSAERPKGSFSTLEIQRTEQGDSAMYLCASSPLLSGSEETQYFGPGTRLLVL.

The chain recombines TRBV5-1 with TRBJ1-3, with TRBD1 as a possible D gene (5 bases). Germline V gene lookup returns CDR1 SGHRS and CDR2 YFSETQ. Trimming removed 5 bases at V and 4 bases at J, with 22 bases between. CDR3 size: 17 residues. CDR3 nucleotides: TGCGCCAGCAGTTCCTCCAGGTCAGGGATGGGAGGAAACACCATATATTTT. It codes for CASSSSRSGMGGNTIYF.

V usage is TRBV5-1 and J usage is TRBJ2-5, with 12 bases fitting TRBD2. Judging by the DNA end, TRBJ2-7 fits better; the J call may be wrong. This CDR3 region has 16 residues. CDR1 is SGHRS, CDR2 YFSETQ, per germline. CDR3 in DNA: TGCGCCAGCAGCTCTGGACTAGCGGGAACCACCCACGAGCAGTACTTC. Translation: CASSSGLAGTTHEQYF.

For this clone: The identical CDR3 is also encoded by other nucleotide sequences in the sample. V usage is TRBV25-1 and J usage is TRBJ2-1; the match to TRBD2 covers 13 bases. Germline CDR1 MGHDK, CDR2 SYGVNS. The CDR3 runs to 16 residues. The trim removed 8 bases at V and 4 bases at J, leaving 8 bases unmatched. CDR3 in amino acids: CASSQGGLAGYNEQFF. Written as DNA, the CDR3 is TGTGCCAGCTCCCAGGGGGGACTAGCGGGATACAATGAGCAGTTCTTC.

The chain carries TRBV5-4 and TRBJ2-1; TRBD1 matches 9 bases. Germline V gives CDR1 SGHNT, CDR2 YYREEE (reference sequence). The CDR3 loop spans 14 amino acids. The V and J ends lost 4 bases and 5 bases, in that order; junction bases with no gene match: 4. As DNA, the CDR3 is TGTGCCAGCAGCCCCGGACAGGGGAACAATGAGCAGTTCTTC. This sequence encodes CASSPGQGNNEQFF.

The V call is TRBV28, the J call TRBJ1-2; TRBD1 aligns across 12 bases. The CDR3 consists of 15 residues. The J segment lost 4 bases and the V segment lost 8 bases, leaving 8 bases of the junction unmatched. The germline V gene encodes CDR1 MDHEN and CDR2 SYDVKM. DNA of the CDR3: TGTGCCAGCGGAACCGGGACAGGGGGCGGCTATGGCTACACCTTC. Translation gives CASGTGTGGGYGYTF.

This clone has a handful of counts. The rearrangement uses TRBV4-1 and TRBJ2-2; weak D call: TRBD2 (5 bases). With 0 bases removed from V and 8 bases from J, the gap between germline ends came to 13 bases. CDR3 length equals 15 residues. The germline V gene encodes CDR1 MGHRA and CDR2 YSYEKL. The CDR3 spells CASSQERLAEGELFF. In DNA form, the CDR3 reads TGCGCCAGCAGCCAAGAGCGGCTAGCAGAGGGGGAGCTGTTTTTT.

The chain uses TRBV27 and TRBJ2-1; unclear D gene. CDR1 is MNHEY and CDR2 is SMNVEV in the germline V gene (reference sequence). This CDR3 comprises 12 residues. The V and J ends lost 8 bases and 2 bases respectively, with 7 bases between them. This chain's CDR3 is CASPSTYNEQFF. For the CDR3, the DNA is TGTGCCAGCCCATCCACCTACAATGAGCAGTTCTTC.

Written as DNA, the CDR3 is TGTGCCAGCAAATTCCTAGCGGAATCAGATACGCAGTATTTT. It yields the protein CASKFLAESDTQYF. This chain uses TRBV6-4 with TRBJ2-3; 7 bases line up with TRBD2. CDR1 MRHNA and CDR2 SNTAGT come from the germline V gene. The CDR3 extends over 14 amino acids. J was trimmed by 4 bases and V by 7 bases; bases with no gene match: 8.

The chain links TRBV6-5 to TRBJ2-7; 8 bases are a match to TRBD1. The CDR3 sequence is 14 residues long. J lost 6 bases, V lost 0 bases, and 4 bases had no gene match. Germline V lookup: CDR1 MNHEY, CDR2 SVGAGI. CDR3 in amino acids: CASSYSGTGREQYF. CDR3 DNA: TGTGCCAGCAGTTACTCGGGGACAGGTCGCGAGCAGTACTTC.

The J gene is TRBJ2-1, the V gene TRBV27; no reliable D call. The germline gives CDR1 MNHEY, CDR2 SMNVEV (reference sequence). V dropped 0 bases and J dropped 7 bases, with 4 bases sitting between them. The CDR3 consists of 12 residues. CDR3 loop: CASSLSRNEQFF. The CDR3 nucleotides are TGTGCCAGCAGTTTATCTAGAAATGAGCAGTTCTTC.

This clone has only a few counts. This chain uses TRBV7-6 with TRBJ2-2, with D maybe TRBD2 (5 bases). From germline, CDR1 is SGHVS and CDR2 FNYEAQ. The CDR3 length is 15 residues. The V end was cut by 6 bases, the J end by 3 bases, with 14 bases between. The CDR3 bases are TGTGCCAGCAGTCAACCCGGGATGGACACCGGGGAGCTGTTTTTT. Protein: CASSQPGMDTGELFF. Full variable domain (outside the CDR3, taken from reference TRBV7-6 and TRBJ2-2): GAGVSQSPRYKVTKRGQDVALRCDPISGHVSLYWYRQALGQGPEFLTYFNYEAQQDKSGLPNDRFSAERPEGSISTLTIQRTEQRDSAMYRCASSQPGMDTGELFFGEGSRLTVL.

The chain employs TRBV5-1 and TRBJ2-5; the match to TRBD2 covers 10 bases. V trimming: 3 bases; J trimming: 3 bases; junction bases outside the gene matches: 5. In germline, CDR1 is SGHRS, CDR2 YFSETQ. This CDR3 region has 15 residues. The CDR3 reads CASSSGLAYEETQYF. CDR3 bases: TGCGCCAGCAGCTCGGGACTAGCGTATGAAGAGACCCAGTACTTC.

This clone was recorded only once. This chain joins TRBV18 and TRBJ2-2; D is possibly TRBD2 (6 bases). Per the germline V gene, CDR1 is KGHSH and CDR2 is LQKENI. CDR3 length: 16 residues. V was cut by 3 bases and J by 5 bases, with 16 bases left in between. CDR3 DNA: TGTGCCAGCTCACCTCTGCCGGAGGGAAAGACCGGGGAGCTGTTTTTT. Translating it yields CASSPLPEGKTGELFF.

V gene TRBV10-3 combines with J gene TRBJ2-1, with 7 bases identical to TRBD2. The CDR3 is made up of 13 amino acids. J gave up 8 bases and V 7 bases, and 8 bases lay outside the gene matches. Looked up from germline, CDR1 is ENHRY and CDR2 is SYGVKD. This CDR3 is CAIMGGSADEQFF. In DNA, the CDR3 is TGTGCCATCATGGGCGGGAGCGCCGATGAGCAGTTCTTC.

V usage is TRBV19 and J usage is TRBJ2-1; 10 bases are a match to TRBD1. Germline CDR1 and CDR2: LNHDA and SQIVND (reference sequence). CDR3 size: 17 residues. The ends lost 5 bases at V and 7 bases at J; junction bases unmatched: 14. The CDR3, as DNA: TGTGCCAGTAGTTACTCTTTCGGGACAGGGGAGGCAAATGAGCAGTTCTTC. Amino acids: CASSYSFGTGEANEQFF.